The rows below give T cell receptor beta chains drawn from one sample of a study of OX40 agonist ivuxolimab in advanced cancers. Here immunoSEQ multiplex PCR was the method, and the copy in TCRdb shows in-frame clones only, minus some. The table records roughly 100,000 clones, 86% of them present only once. The material sequenced was CD4+ or CD8+ T cells sorted from blood, taken in a trial of the OX40 agonist ivuxolimab. The receptors come from an adult with an advanced solid tumor such as melanoma, head and neck, liver or kidney cancer. Both conserved end residues are part of each CDR3. D genes are given only for firm matches. The size of a clone is reported for some rows only, either as once, few or many, or as a class for expanded clones.

abundance: few; j_gene: TRBJ1-5; v_gene: TRBV19; d_gene: -; CDR3aa: CASSIVPGYQPQHF; CDR3nt: TGTGCCAGTAGTATTGTCCCGGGATATCAGCCCCAGCATTTT
abundance: -; j_gene: TRBJ2-3; v_gene: TRBV18; d_gene: -; CDR3aa: CASSPPTGRSTDTQYF; CDR3nt: TGTGCCAGCTCCCCCCCGACAGGGAGGAGCACAGATACGCAGTATTTT
abundance: -; j_gene: TRBJ1-3; v_gene: TRBV2; d_gene: -; CDR3aa: CASSVVDTIYF; CDR3nt: TGTGCCAGCAGTGTTGTAGACACCATATATTTT
abundance: -; j_gene: TRBJ1-4; v_gene: TRBV6-5; d_gene: -; CDR3aa: CASRDTSSEKLFF; CDR3nt: TGTGCCAGCAGAGACACCAGTTCCGAAAAACTGTTTTTT
abundance: -; j_gene: TRBJ1-2; v_gene: TRBV11-3; d_gene: -; CDR3aa: CASSLDPASYGYTF; CDR3nt: TGTGCCAGCAGCTTAGATCCTGCAAGCTATGGCTACACCTTC
abundance: -; j_gene: TRBJ2-2; v_gene: TRBV5-1; d_gene: -; CDR3aa: CASSLTRGADTGELFF; CDR3nt: TGCGCCAGCAGCTTGACACGGGGGGCGGACACCGGGGAGCTGTTTTTT
abundance: -; j_gene: TRBJ2-3; v_gene: TRBV30; d_gene: -; CDR3aa: CAWSSPGTFSTDTQYF; CDR3nt: TGTGCCTGGAGTTCTCCCGGGACGTTTAGCACAGATACGCAGTATTTT
abundance: few; j_gene: TRBJ1-1; v_gene: TRBV30; d_gene: -; CDR3aa: CAWSVHGSVNTEAFF; CDR3nt: TGTGCCTGGAGTGTACATGGGAGCGTGAACACTGAAGCTTTCTTT
abundance: -; j_gene: TRBJ1-4; v_gene: TRBV6-5; d_gene: -; CDR3aa: CASSPAKGEKLFF; CDR3nt: TGTGCCAGCAGTCCGGCAAAGGGTGAAAAACTGTTTTTT
abundance: many; j_gene: TRBJ1-1; v_gene: TRBV4-3; d_gene: TRBD1; CDR3aa: CASRKVRTGQGAAFF; CDR3nt: TGCGCCAGCAGAAAGGTGAGGACGGGTCAGGGGGCAGCTTTCTTT
abundance: -; j_gene: TRBJ2-7; v_gene: TRBV10-3; d_gene: -; CDR3aa: CAISESGRGSYEQYF; CDR3nt: TGTGCCATCAGTGAGTCAGGGCGGGGTTCCTACGAGCAGTACTTC
abundance: -; j_gene: TRBJ1-1; v_gene: TRBV6-6; d_gene: -; CDR3aa: CASSYGAPPEAFF; CDR3nt: TGTGCCAGCAGTTACGGAGCACCCCCTGAAGCTTTCTTT
abundance: once; j_gene: TRBJ2-3; v_gene: TRBV5-5; d_gene: -; CDR3aa: CASSLRQETSTDTQYF; CDR3nt: TGTGCCAGCAGCTTGCGACAGGAGACTAGCACAGATACGCAGTATTTT